This T cell receptor beta chain was captured in a study of CD8+ T cells in alopecia areata. With regard to this clone: The antigen remains unidentified.

Sequencing relied on a cDNA template that was reverse transcribed from extracted RNA. Sequenced by immunoSEQ multiplex PCR; TCRdb stores in-frame clones only, minus some. The sample includes about 190,000 clones, 55% to 70% of them seen just once. CDR3 size: 14 residues. Between the trimmed V and J ends, which lost 1 base and 0 bases, there was a span of 7 bases. Germline V gene sequence: CDR1 LNHNV, CDR2 YYDKDF (reference sequence). The treatment here: oral pan-JAK inhibitor, 5-10 mg twice daily. Overall study findings and caveats: Mice gave a clearer picture of TCR sharing than patients did, possibly for HLA-related reasons.

Sequencing used CD4+ T cells sorted from blood, obtained at week 4, from a patient treated with tofacitinib. The chain has TRBV15 and TRBJ2-7; D might be TRBD2 (6 bases). The origin of this receptor is a human donor with alopecia areata. CDR3 residues: CATSRGDFSYEQYF. The CDR3 bases are TGTGCCACCAGCAGAGGGGACTTCTCCTACGAGCAGTACTTC.